These 9 T cell receptor beta chains were all obtained from the same sample, sequenced in a study of spatial heterogeneity in lung cancer (dated by TCRdb to between 2018 and 2021). Their target antigens are unknown. What the time point label conveys for this sample: sample taken at primary tumor resection. The library was made by 5' RACE. TCRdb lists the instrument as NextSeq 500. TCRdb reprocessing: public reads trimmed at Q25 with fastp, clones called with MiXCR, in-frame beta chains kept. Each CDR3 protein appears once, grouped with its most common genes and DNA. Across this sample there are around 4,000 distinct CDR3 sequences, with around 9% seen only once. 13% of the sample belongs to the ten largest clones. General findings and caveats noted by the study authors: The tumor nonsynonymous mutation count correlated with the number of expanded intratumoral alpha and beta TCRs.

The sample consisted of lung tumor tissue, taken at surgery. Every receptor here comes from a male donor with early-stage non-small cell lung cancer.

This clonotype is medium-sized. The rearrangement uses TRBV7-6 and TRBJ2-1; 14 bases line up with TRBD2. CDR1 and CDR2 (germline): SGHVS, FNYEAQ. Trimming at V came to 1 base and at J to 5 bases, leaving 7 bases not matched to a gene. There are 18 residues in the CDR3. The CDR3 DNA reads as TGTGCCAGCAGCTTAGGGACTAGCGGGAGGATGAGCCACAATGAGCAGTTCTTC. Its translation: CASSLGTSGRMSHNEQFF.

By share, this clonotype ranks as medium-sized (0.01 to 0.1%). This chain joins TRBV7-8 and TRBJ2-3; TRBD1 is a possible D gene (6 bases). CDR3 length equals 15 residues. Germline-derived CDR1 and CDR2 are SGHVS and FQNEAQ. Trimming stripped 4 bases from V and 4 bases from J, with 15 bases between. This CDR3 reads CASSYGTLRADTQYF. The CDR3 DNA reads as TGTGCCAGCAGCTACGGGACATTAAGAGCAGATACGCAGTATTTT.

This chain connects TRBV28 to TRBJ2-7, with 7 bases that match TRBD2. Unmatched junction bases numbered 6, after V lost 8 bases and J lost 2 bases. The CDR3 runs to 13 residues. CDR1 and CDR2 (germline): MDHEN, SYDVKM. CDR3 sequence: CASGRGPTYEQYF. CDR3 nucleotide sequence: TGTGCCAGCGGGAGGGGCCCGACCTACGAGCAGTACTTC.

Within the sample, this clonotype is medium-sized. This sequence joins TRBV27 and TRBJ2-1; perhaps TRBD2 as D (5 bases). V gave up 2 bases and J gave up 5 bases, with 13 bases separating them. Germline V gene lookup returns CDR1 MNHEY and CDR2 SMNVEV (reference sequence). The CDR3 covers 15 residues. The CDR3 region is CASSLVLDGDNEQFF. CDR3 coding DNA: TGTGCCAGCAGTTTAGTACTAGACGGAGACAATGAGCAGTTCTTC.

This clonotype was recorded many times. The chain is built from TRBV29-1 and TRBJ1-2; D remains unclear. The CDR3 spans 12 residues. Trimming stripped 3 bases from V and 4 bases from J, with 9 bases between. CDR1 and CDR2 (germline): SQVTM, ANQGSEA. The CDR3 DNA reads as TGCAGCGTTGAGTCGGTCTTCTATGGCTACACCTTC. This encodes CSVESVFYGYTF. Full variable domain (rest looked up from reference TRBV29-1 and TRBJ1-2): SAVISQKPSRDICQRGTSLTIQCQVDSQVTMMFWYRQQPGQSLTLIATANQGSEATYESGFVIDKFPISRPNLTFSTLTVSNMSPEDSSIYLCSVESVFYGYTFGSGTRLTVV.

Judged by abundance, this clonotype is medium-sized. The chain uses TRBV6-2 or TRBV6-3 and TRBJ2-1; possible D gene TRBD2, 7 bases. There are 15 residues in the CDR3. Trimming stripped 6 bases from V and 7 bases from J, with 19 bases between. CDR1 is MNHEY and CDR2 is SVGEGT in the germline V gene. The CDR3 DNA reads TGTGCCAGCAGACCCACGGGGGGCACAGGAAATGAGCAGTTCTTC. It translates to CASRPTGGTGNEQFF.

This clonotype turned up a few times. CDR3 region: CASSSPTSGSYEQYF. As DNA, the CDR3 is TGTGCCAGCAGTTCCCCGACTAGCGGGAGCTACGAGCAGTACTTC. J is TRBJ2-7 and V is TRBV6-5; 12 nucleotides match TRBD2. Unmatched junction bases numbered 4, after V lost 4 bases and J lost 3 bases. Germline loops: CDR1 MNHEY, CDR2 SVGAGI. The CDR3 loop spans 15 amino acids.

This clonotype is classed as medium-sized. The V gene is TRBV7-9, the J gene TRBJ2-1; tentatively, D is TRBD1 or TRBD2 (5 bases each). The CDR3 loop spans 15 amino acids. CDR1 and CDR2 from the germline V gene are SEHNR and FQNEAQ (reference sequence). V shed 1 base and J shed 1 base, with 8 bases lying between them. The DNA of the CDR3 is TGTGCCAGCAGCTTAGTGGGGGATTCCTACAATGAGCAGTTCTTC. Protein product: CASSLVGDSYNEQFF.

By sample fraction, this clonotype is medium-sized. This chain connects TRBV6-1 to TRBJ1-1; 8 nucleotides agree with TRBD1. After removal of 6 bases from V and 6 bases from J, the junction contained 6 bases not matched to a gene. The CDR3 covers 13 residues. Germline values: CDR1 MNHNS, CDR2 SASEGT. CDR3 nucleotide sequence: TGTGCCAGCAGCGGACAGGGAAGCCCTGAAGCTTTCTTT. Amino acids: CASSGQGSPEAFF.